This TCR beta chain derives from a study of shared clonotypes between healthy human individuals. V lost 4 bases and J lost 4, with 16 bases in between. The V gene's germline CDR1 is MGHRA and CDR2 YSYEKL. CDR3 length equals 15 residues. The donor cohort consisted entirely of Caucasian adults residing in Nashville, Tennessee. Naive CD4+ cells were CD45RA-selected; the remaining cells were memory. Generated by immunoSEQ multiplex PCR, the TCRdb table keeps only in-frame clones and is missing some. Of 2 million to 2.5 million clones in the sample, 85% to 95% were seen once. The chain is built from TRBV4-1 and TRBJ1-2; D is perhaps TRBD1 (5 bases). This clonotype was obtained from a man aged 18 to 30 in good health. Some clones in this sample may be carry-over from other donors' samples. The specimen was naive CD4+ T cells from PBMCs. Subset noted: CD45RA+ positively selected. CDR3 amino acids: CASSRDGRSIYGYTF. CDR3 bases: TGCGCCAGCAGCCGGGACGGAAGATCCATCTATGGCTACACCTTC.